These 6 T cell receptor beta chains were all obtained from the same sample, sequenced in a study of T cell responses to AZD1222 COVID-19 vaccine. Clones were read by immunoSEQ multiplex PCR, and TCRdb kept only the in-frame ones, dropping some. The sample yields 130,000 to 150,000 clones, around 89% seen once. This specimen was peripheral blood, taken on day 0 of AZD1222 vaccination. These receptors came from an adult in good health.

The sample holds one count of this clone. The rearrangement links TRBV5-6 to TRBJ1-1; D perhaps matches TRBD1 (6 bases). This CDR3 has 16 residues. From germline, CDR1 is SGHDT and CDR2 YYEEEE. V gave up 6 bases and J gave up 2 bases, with 20 bases separating them. The CDR3 region has the DNA TGTGCCAGCACGGGCGGGGGGGCCCTCAGAAACACTGAAGCTTTCTTT. Translation gives CASTGGGALRNTEAFF.

In this sample, this clone turned up once. V gene TRBV21-1 combines with J gene TRBJ2-5; the table's D call, TRBD1, has no DNA check behind it. TRBV21-1 is classified as a pseudogene. The CDR3 runs 15 residues. The CDR3: CASSSRDRNQETQYF. For the CDR3, the DNA is TGTGCCAGCAGCAGTCGGGACAGGAACCAAGAGACCCAGTACTTC.

CDR3 region: CASSLDSSGRAYEQFF. In DNA, the CDR3 is TGTGCCAGCAGCTTAGACTCTAGCGGGAGGGCCTATGAGCAGTTCTTC. The chain combines TRBV7-2 with TRBJ2-1, with 12 bases identical to TRBD2. Unmatched junction bases numbered 6, after V lost 1 base and J lost 8 bases. Per germline, CDR1 SGHTA and CDR2 FQGNSA. This CDR3 has 16 residues.

The chain's CDR3 is CASSEEGTGGFRYNEQFF. The CDR3 DNA sequence: TGTGCCAGCAGTGAAGAGGGGACAGGGGGCTTTCGGTACAATGAGCAGTTCTTC. The chain uses TRBV6-1 and TRBJ2-1, with 12 bases matching TRBD1. The length of the CDR3 is 18 residues. Germline assignment: CDR1 MNHNS and CDR2 SASEGT. V trimming: 1 base; J trimming: 4 bases; junction bases outside the gene matches: 8.

The chain has TRBV6-5 and TRBJ2-1; D not certain. This CDR3 comprises 14 residues. Trimming cost V 2 bases and J 5 bases, with 10 bases left between them. Germline CDR1 reads MNHEY; CDR2 reads SVGAGI. CDR3 in amino acids: CASSYDSLDNEQFF. CDR3 nucleotides: TGTGCCAGCAGTTACGACTCCTTAGACAATGAGCAGTTCTTC.

This chain connects TRBV6-5 to TRBJ1-2, with D possibly TRBD1 on 5 matching bases. The CDR3 sequence is 14 residues long. The germline V gene encodes CDR1 MNHEY and CDR2 SVGAGI. The V gene lost 6 bases and the J gene lost 8 bases, with 19 bases spanning the gap. DNA of the CDR3: TGTGCCAGCAGCCGACGGCGACAGAATATGGGCTACACCTTC. Translating it yields CASSRRRQNMGYTF.